These 22 T cell receptor beta chains were all obtained from the same sample, sequenced in a study of cytomegalovirus exposure and HLA in healthy donors. PCR employed 60 Vbeta and 13 Jbeta primers. Here immunoSEQ multiplex PCR was the method, and the copy in TCRdb shows in-frame clones only, minus some. Of fewer than 130,000 clones in the sample, more than 75% were seen once. Sequenced sample: PBMCs. These receptor sequences come from a middle-aged man in good health and CMV-seronegative.

This clone was observed once. The V and J genes are TRBV30 and TRBJ1-4; D uncertain. The CDR3 runs to 12 residues. Germline loops: CDR1 GTSNPN, CDR2 SVGIG (reference sequence). This CDR3 is CASQTTNEKLFF. CDR3 nucleotides: TGTGCGTCGCAGACAACTAATGAAAAACTGTTTTTT.

As DNA, the CDR3 is TGTGCCAGCACCCGAGGGACAGCTAATCAGCCCCAGCATTTT. Protein product: CASTRGTANQPQHF. This chain connects TRBV7-8 to TRBJ1-5, with 7 bases that match TRBD1. Germline loops: CDR1 SGHVS, CDR2 FQNEAQ. J was trimmed by 4 bases and V by 7 bases; bases with no gene match: 7. The CDR3 is made up of 14 amino acids.

In this sample, this clone turned up once. V usage is TRBV5-4 and J usage is TRBJ2-5; D might be TRBD1 (6 bases). Trimming took off 3 bases at V and 5 bases at J, with 17 bases between the two ends. Germline-derived CDR1 and CDR2 are SGHNT and YYREEE (reference sequence). CDR3 length equals 15 residues. The CDR3 bases are TGTGCCAGCAGCTCCCCCGGGACGCAGGGGGAGACCCAGTACTTC. Amino acid sequence: CASSSPGTQGETQYF.

The chain has TRBV28 and TRBJ1-6; no definite D call. The CDR3 loop spans 14 amino acids. V lost 4 bases, J lost 10 bases, and 14 bases lay in between. CDR1 MDHEN and CDR2 SYDVKM come from the germline V gene. The CDR3 region has the DNA TGTGCCAGCAGTTCCCCCGGGGTAGGGTCACCCCTCCACTTT. This encodes CASSSPGVGSPLHF.

This rearrangement joins TRBV6-5 to TRBJ1-2; D perhaps matches TRBD1 (6 bases). Germline-derived CDR1 and CDR2 are MNHEY and SVGAGI. With 5 bases removed from V and 0 bases from J, the gap between germline ends came to 10 bases. The CDR3 length is 14 residues. CDR3 nucleotide sequence: TGTGCCAGCAGTAAGGGACATACTAACTATGGCTACACCTTC. This codes for CASSKGHTNYGYTF.

The rearrangement joins TRBV7-2 to TRBJ1-5; no reliable D call. CDR1 SGHTA and CDR2 FQGNSA come from the germline V gene. V was clipped by 2 bases and J by 7 bases, with 9 bases between them. The CDR3 extends over 13 amino acids. This chain's CDR3 is CASSLSMFQPQHF. In DNA form, the CDR3 reads TGTGCCAGCAGCTTATCTATGTTCCAGCCCCAGCATTTT. Filled out from reference TRBV7-2 and TRBJ1-5, the complete variable domain reads GAGVSQSPSNKVTEKGKDVELRCDPISGHTALYWYRQSLGQGLEFLIYFQGNSAPDKSGLPSDRFSAERTGGSVSTLTIQRTQQEDSAVYLCASSLSMFQPQHFGDGTRLSIL.

In this sample, this clone turned up a few times. The chain employs TRBV6-1 and TRBJ1-5; weak D call: TRBD1 (5 bases). Germline CDR1 is MNHNS and CDR2 is SASEGT. The length of the CDR3 is 15 residues. V was shortened by 2 bases and J by 6 bases, with 14 bases between the two germline ends. Here the CDR3 DNA reads TGTGCCAGCAGTGAAATCCAGGGTGTGGGTCAGCCCCAGCATTTT. It specifies CASSEIQGVGQPQHF.

The V and J genes are TRBV16 and TRBJ2-7; 8 bases agree with TRBD2. Trimming cost V 6 bases and J 2 bases; bases outside gene matches: 3. CDR1 is KGHSY, CDR2 FQNENV, per germline. The CDR3 length is 13 residues. Here the CDR3 reads CASRLTSAYEQYF. CDR3 bases: TGTGCCAGCAGACTGACTAGCGCCTACGAGCAGTACTTC.

V usage is TRBV10-1 and J usage is TRBJ1-1, with TRBD1 matching 9 bases. This CDR3 is 15 amino acids long. V shed 2 bases, J shed 4 bases, and the junction held 5 bases outside the gene matches. Germline assignment: CDR1 WNHNN and CDR2 SYGVQD (reference sequence). The CDR3 reads CASSEPGQGGTEAFF. The CDR3 bases are TGCGCCAGCAGTGAGCCGGGACAGGGAGGCACTGAAGCTTTCTTT.

The rearrangement uses TRBV4-1 and TRBJ2-2, with 9 bases fitting TRBD1. V lost 3 bases to trimming and J lost 6 bases; unmatched junction nucleotides: 5. Per the germline V gene, CDR1 is MGHRA and CDR2 is YSYEKL. The length of the CDR3 is 15 residues. The CDR3 loop is CASSHDWTGAGELFF. The DNA of the CDR3 is TGCGCCAGCAGCCACGACTGGACAGGGGCCGGGGAGCTGTTTTTT.

A few counts support this clone. V is TRBV6-5 and J is TRBJ1-1; 7 nucleotides align to TRBD1. Germline V gene lookup returns CDR1 MNHEY and CDR2 SVGAGI. The CDR3 length is 14 residues. Trimming cost V 6 bases and J 7 bases; bases outside gene matches: 11. The CDR3 nucleotides read TGTGCCAGCAGATTCCGGACAGGAACCTTTGAAGCTTTCTTT. It encodes CASRFRTGTFEAFF.

This clone came up a few times. This chain joins TRBV10-3 and TRBJ2-5; possibly TRBD1 for D (5 bases). The CDR3 length is 11 residues. The germline V gene encodes CDR1 ENHRY and CDR2 SYGVKD. V lost 2 bases to trimming and J lost 7 bases, with 5 bases between them. CDR3: CAISEGATQYF. CDR3 coding DNA: TGTGCCATCAGTGAGGGGGCGACCCAGTACTTC.

The rearrangement uses TRBV6-1 and TRBJ1-1, with D possibly being TRBD1 (5 bases). V lost 5 bases and J lost 1, with 8 bases in between. There are 13 residues in the CDR3. The germline gives CDR1 MNHNS, CDR2 SASEGT. The CDR3 nucleotides are TGTGCCAGCAGTAGGGGTGCGAACACTGAAGCTTTCTTT. Translated: CASSRGANTEAFF.

This clone appeared a few times. This chain connects TRBV18 to TRBJ2-1; 13 nucleotides line up with TRBD2. The CDR3 consists of 16 residues. Germline V gene data show CDR1 as KGHSH and CDR2 as LQKENI. V lost 5 bases and J lost 7; bases outside the gene matches: 8. This chain's CDR3 is CASSFGLAGAGNEQFF. CDR3 nucleotides: TGTGCCAGCTCATTCGGACTAGCGGGGGCGGGGAATGAGCAGTTCTTC.

The gene calls are TRBV19 and TRBJ1-5; D uncertain. This CDR3 has 12 residues. V lost 4 bases, J lost 6 bases, and 7 bases lay in between. The germline V gene encodes CDR1 LNHDA and CDR2 SQIVND (reference sequence). In nucleotides, the CDR3 is TGTGCCAGTAGTAACCAGGTTCAGCCCCAGCATTTT. Protein product: CASSNQVQPQHF. The full variable domain, in which reference TRBV19 and TRBJ1-5 provide the parts outside the CDR3, is DGGITQSPKYLFRKEGQNVTLSCEQNLNHDAMYWYRQDPGQGLRLIYYSQIVNDFQKGDIAEGYSVSREKKESFPLTVTSAQKNPTAFYLCASSNQVQPQHFGDGTRLSIL.

In regard to this clone: The junction differs from germline at one of its ends, possibly a read error. The chain carries TRBV28 and TRBJ2-3; 8 bases fit TRBD2. Per the germline V gene, CDR1 is MDHEN and CDR2 is SYDVKM. This CDR3 has 16 amino acids. This chain's CDR3 is CASSSITTSGLGRVNF. The CDR3, as DNA: TGTGCCAGCAGTTCAATTACCACTAGCGGTTTGGGGAGGGTGAATTTT.

The table lists this clone with a count of one. This chain uses TRBV5-1 with TRBJ1-4; 7 bases are a match to TRBD1. V was pared by 4 bases and J by 3 bases, with 6 bases of the junction left unmatched. Germline CDR1 SGHRS, CDR2 YFSETQ. The CDR3 loop spans 15 amino acids. Written as DNA, the CDR3 is TGCGCCAGCAGCGTTGACAGGGCGTCTAATGAAAAACTGTTTTTT. This gives the protein CASSVDRASNEKLFF.

The chain combines TRBV6-4 with TRBJ2-7; 7 positions agree with TRBD1. CDR1 and CDR2 (germline): MRHNA, SNTAGT. After removal of 6 bases from V and 9 bases from J, the junction contained 14 bases not matched to a gene. The CDR3 extends over 14 amino acids. Written as DNA, the CDR3 is TGTGCCAGCAGGGCCAGATACAGGGGAATAGGGCAGTACTTC. Residues: CASRARYRGIGQYF.

The chain has TRBV5-8 and TRBJ2-5; TRBD2 is a possible D gene (7 bases). Trimming pared 3 bases from V and 5 bases from J, leaving 20 bases between. The length of the CDR3 is 16 residues. Germline assignment: CDR1 SGHTS and CDR2 YDEGEE. Here the CDR3 reads CASSYRTGGAWETQYF. CDR3 DNA: TGTGCCAGCAGCTATCGAACGGGGGGCGCATGGGAGACCCAGTACTTC.

The chain recombines TRBV29-1 with TRBJ2-7, with TRBD1 as a possible D gene (6 bases). The V gene's germline CDR1 is SQVTM and CDR2 ANQGSEA. The V and J ends lost 6 bases and 4 bases respectively, with 19 bases between them. The CDR3 sequence is 14 residues long. CDR3 sequence (DNA): TGCAGCGTGACACGGGACACCCGAACTTACGAGCAGTACTTC. This codes for CSVTRDTRTYEQYF.

The chain couples TRBV14 to TRBJ1-1; 9 bases align to TRBD1. V lost 5 bases, J lost 5 bases, and 9 bases stayed unmatched. This CDR3 has 15 amino acids. Germline assignment: CDR1 SGHDN and CDR2 FVKESK. CDR3 sequence: CASSAGQGLGTEAFF. Here the CDR3 DNA reads TGTGCCAGCAGCGCGGGACAGGGCTTGGGAACTGAAGCTTTCTTT.

The chain combines TRBV30 with TRBJ1-3; D is ambiguous. The CDR3 is 11 residues long. CDR1 is GTSNPN, CDR2 SVGIG, per germline (reference sequence). V lost 4 bases, J lost 4 bases, and 5 bases lay in between. The CDR3 protein is CAWTRGNTIYF. The CDR3 DNA is TGTGCCTGGACGCGCGGAAACACCATATATTTT.